This T cell receptor (beta chain) was identified in a study of early T cells in non-severe SARS-CoV-2 infection. Germline values: CDR1 SGHDT, CDR2 YYEEEE. The CDR3 length is 12 residues. V was clipped by 3 bases and J by 5 bases, with 8 bases between them. In TCRdb, the 5' RACE reads were re-called with MiXCR into one record per CDR3 protein. The data hold about 60,000 distinct CDR3 sequences, with 20% observed a single time. This clonotype was seen more than once but under ten times. The receptor was derived from an adult who was a healthcare worker with PCR-confirmed SARS-CoV-2 infection or an uninfected control (not recorded which). V gene TRBV5-6 combines with J gene TRBJ2-5; the D is unclear. The source material was whole blood, sampled at baseline. CDR3 amino acids: CASSWGPETQYF. DNA of the CDR3: TGTGCCAGCAGCTGGGGTCCCGAGACCCAGTACTTC.